Shown below are 6 T cell receptor beta chains from a single sample sequenced in a study of T cells in Graves' hyperthyroidism and ophthalmopathy. The investigators amplified TCR beta CDR3 regions from RNA transcripts. The primer set for the first-round RT-PCR of the TCR CDR3 was HTBI. TCRdb reprocessed the multiplex PCR reads with MiXCR, giving one entry per CDR3 protein. In the table there are around 500,000 distinct CDR3 sequences, 15% to 20% of which are singletons. The specimen sequenced was blood. These TCRs come from a woman in her twenties or thirties with Graves' ophthalmopathy.

In this sample, this clonotype turned up many times. This chain joins TRBV11-2 and TRBJ2-1; 7 bases fit TRBD2. The CDR3 totals 16 residues. J gave up 0 bases and V 6 bases, and 8 bases lay outside the gene matches. Germline V gene data show CDR1 as SGHAT and CDR2 as FQNNGV. This CDR3 is CASRHTSVSSYNEQFF. The CDR3, as DNA: TGTGCCAGCAGGCATACTAGCGTCAGCTCCTACAATGAGCAGTTCTTC.

This clonotype was counted ten times or more. V is TRBV7-9 and J is TRBJ2-1, with 9 bases lining up with TRBD1. V lost 5 bases, J lost 1 base, and 12 bases stayed unmatched. Germline V lookup: CDR1 SEHNR, CDR2 FQNEAQ (reference sequence). There are 18 residues in the CDR3. The CDR3 is CASSHYGLGQGSYNEQFF. The CDR3 DNA is TGTGCCAGCAGCCATTATGGGCTTGGACAGGGGTCCTACAATGAGCAGTTCTTC.

CDR3 in DNA: TGCGCCAGCAGCGATGGACACAACCCTTCGGAGGGCTACACCTTC. It translates to CASSDGHNPSEGYTF. V usage is TRBV5-1 and J usage is TRBJ1-2; TRBD1 is a possible D gene (5 bases). This CDR3 is built from 15 residues. Looked up from germline, CDR1 is SGHRS and CDR2 is YFSETQ. V lost 4 bases, J lost 8 bases, and 21 bases lay in between. Together with reference TRBV5-1 and TRBJ1-2, the CDR3 gives the full variable domain: KAGVTQTPRYLIKTRGQQVTLSCSPISGHRSVSWYQQTPGQGLQFLFEYFSETQRNKGNFPGRFSGRQFSNSRSEMNVSTLELGDSALYLCASSDGHNPSEGYTFGSGTRLTVV.

For this clonotype: Sequence at one end of the junction differs from germline and may be a read error. The V and J genes are TRBV28 and TRBJ2-3; 13 bases align to TRBD2. CDR3 length: 17 amino acids. Germline CDR1 reads MDHEN; CDR2 reads SYDVKM. The CDR3: CASSRLAGGLGADAQYF. For the CDR3, the DNA is TGTGCCAGCAGCCGACTAGCGGGAGGTTTAGGGGCAGATGCGCAGTATTTT.

V is TRBV6-5 and J is TRBJ2-2; 7 bases fit TRBD2. Germline trimming cut 2 bases from V and 6 bases from J; bases unmatched to any gene: 12. The CDR3 consists of 17 residues. Germline loops: CDR1 MNHEY, CDR2 SVGAGI. CDR3: CASSYGRGAGRAGELFF. The CDR3 DNA reads TGTGCCAGCAGTTACGGGCGAGGAGCGGGAAGGGCCGGGGAGCTGTTTTTT.

This clonotype came up many times. The chain combines TRBV12-3 or TRBV12-4 with TRBJ2-7; 8 bases are a match to TRBD1. The J segment lost 5 bases and the V segment lost 6 bases, leaving 9 bases of the junction unmatched. The CDR3 loop spans 14 amino acids. The CDR3 here is CASRPTGARHEQYF. CDR3 nucleotides: TGTGCCAGCAGGCCGACAGGGGCGCGACACGAGCAGTACTTC.